Below are 7 T cell receptor beta chains sequenced from a single sample in a study of vaccination and CD4 T cells after COVID-19. Time point defined: late sampling 161 to 241 days after vaccination in a few convalescent patients. One entry per CDR3 protein results from TCRdb running MiXCR on the PCR reads. Among tens of thousands of distinct CDR3 sequences listed, about 46% were seen once. The sample consisted of CD4+ T cells from blood, taken about 7 months after SARS-CoV-2 vaccination. These receptors were collected from a human donor who had recovered from COVID-19.

The chain uses TRBV7-3 and TRBJ2-5; 10 positions match TRBD1. The J segment lost 2 bases and the V segment lost 4 bases, leaving 1 base of the junction unmatched. The CDR3 runs to 14 residues. Germline V gene data show CDR1 as SGHTA and CDR2 as FQGTGA. CDR3 sequence reads: CASSWTGGQETQYF. CDR3 in DNA: TGTGCCAGCAGCTGGACAGGGGGTCAAGAGACCCAGTACTTC.

The J gene is TRBJ2-7, the V gene TRBV20-1; either TRBD1 or TRBD2 may fit D (5 bases each). This CDR3 is built from 14 residues. Per the germline V gene, CDR1 is DFQATT and CDR2 is SNEGSKA (reference sequence). V was trimmed by 1 base and J by 3 bases, leaving 13 bases between them. The chain's CDR3 is CSARVQGADYEQYF. Here the CDR3 DNA reads TGCAGTGCTAGAGTTCAGGGAGCCGACTACGAGCAGTACTTC.

In this sample, this clonotype turned up a few times. The chain uses TRBV20-1 and TRBJ1-1; a possible D gene is TRBD1 (5 bases). The CDR3 runs to 16 residues. The V and J ends lost 3 bases and 5 bases respectively, with 22 bases between them. Per the germline V gene, CDR1 is DFQATT and CDR2 is SNEGSKA (reference sequence). The CDR3 DNA reads as TGCAGTGCTAGGGTCCAGGGTCAGAGGTTTTTGACTGAAGCTTTCTTT. Translated, it gives CSARVQGQRFLTEAFF.

The V and J genes are TRBV7-2 and TRBJ2-1, with TRBD2 identical over 14 bases. V lost 3 bases to trimming and J lost 8 bases; unmatched junction nucleotides: 12. The CDR3 has 18 amino acids. CDR1 SGHTA and CDR2 FQGNSA come from the germline V gene. The CDR3 here is CASSFPQSTSGRADEQFF. CDR3 bases: TGTGCCAGCAGCTTTCCGCAATCGACTAGCGGGAGGGCCGATGAGCAGTTCTTC.

This clonotype was counted a few times. The CDR3 coding sequence is TGCGCATCCGGGACAGAGCCCTACGAGCAGTACTTC. Translated: CASGTEPYEQYF. This chain links TRBV5-1 with TRBJ2-7; TRBD1 aligns across 7 bases. The CDR3 contains 12 residues. Per the germline V gene, CDR1 is SGHRS and CDR2 is YFSETQ. Combining the CDR3 with reference TRBV5-1 and TRBJ2-7 gives the whole variable domain KAGVTQTPRYLIKTRGQQVTLSCSPISGHRSVSWYQQTPGQGLQFLFEYFSETQRNKGNFPGRFSGRQFSNSRSEMNVSTLELGDSALYLCASGTEPYEQYFGPGTRLTVT.

About this clonotype itself: This sequence may be a read error, since a much larger clone differs from it by one base. V and J are TRBV15 and TRBJ1-2; D is ambiguous. CDR3 length equals 12 residues. Germline CDR1 LNHNV, CDR2 YYDKDF (reference sequence). The CDR3 protein is CAASRANYGYTF. As DNA, the CDR3 is TGTGCCGCCAGCAGAGCAAACTATGGCTACACCTTC.

This clonotype showed up just a few times. This chain joins TRBV6-5 and TRBJ1-6; D unresolved. CDR1 and CDR2 (germline): MNHEY, SVGAGI. This CDR3 is built from 14 residues. Trimming removed 2 bases from V and 10 bases from J, with 12 bases in between. The CDR3: CASSYRERWSPLHF. The DNA for the CDR3 is TGTGCCAGCAGTTACAGAGAACGCTGGTCACCCCTCCACTTT.